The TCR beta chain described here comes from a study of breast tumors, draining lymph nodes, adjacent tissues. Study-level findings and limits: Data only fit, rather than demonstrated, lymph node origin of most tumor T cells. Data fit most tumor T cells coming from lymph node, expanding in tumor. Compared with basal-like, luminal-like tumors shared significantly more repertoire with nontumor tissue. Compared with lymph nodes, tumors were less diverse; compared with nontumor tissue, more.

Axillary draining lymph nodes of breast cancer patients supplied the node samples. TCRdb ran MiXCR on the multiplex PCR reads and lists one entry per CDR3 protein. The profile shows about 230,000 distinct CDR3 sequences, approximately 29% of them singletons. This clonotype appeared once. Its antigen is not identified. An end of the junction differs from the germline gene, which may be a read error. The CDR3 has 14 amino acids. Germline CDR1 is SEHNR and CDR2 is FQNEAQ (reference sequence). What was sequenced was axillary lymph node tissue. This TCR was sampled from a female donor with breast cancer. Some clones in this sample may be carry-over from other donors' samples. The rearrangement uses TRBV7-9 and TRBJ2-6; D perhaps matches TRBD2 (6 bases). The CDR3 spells CASAVEGAAVVLSF. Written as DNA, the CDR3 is TGTGCCAGCGCAGTGGAGGGTGCGGCCGTCGTCCTGTCCTTC.